This TCR beta chain was captured by sequencing in a study of blood T cell repertoires in COVID-19 (TCRdb year 2020). As for the study more broadly: Samples from collaborators originated in the United States, Italy and Spain and spanned both the acute and convalescent phases of COVID-19. The dataset comprised deeply sampled blood TCRbeta repertoires from subjects exposed to, actively infected with, or recovered from COVID-19. The material from the prospective study consisted of cDNA or gDNA derived from T cells, B-cell-depleted T cells, or PBMCs. Sample metadata almost always included a de-identified subject ID, COVID-19 status, age in years and sex. The samples were drawn from two sources: the first 160 participants of the ongoing ImmuneRACE study, and 1,254 subjects contributed by 6 global collaborators. Where available, HLA class I and class II types were taken from metadata supplied by the sample provider and were not determined by assay-based typing. A freely available public database, intended as a resource for researchers studying the immune response to SARS-CoV-2, is where the repertoires were released. Study-wide findings and limitations: How much clinical and demographic metadata was included differed by source and by participant, and the metadata was provided uncurated.

Collaborating institutions collected whole blood in K2EDTA tubes following their own protocols. For TCRbeta analysis, collaborator samples were shipped as frozen whole blood, as isolated PBMCs, or as DNA extracted from either sample type. Worth noting for this clone: Its antigen is unknown. No qualities accompany the bases; no much larger clone lies one base away.

V loses 4 bases at its end and J loses 5 bases; junction bases beyond the gene matches: 5. From the germline V gene, CDR1 is LGHNA and CDR2 is YSLEER. Inclusive of the bounding cysteine and phenylalanine, the CDR3 is 16 residues long. The sequence is cut down to CDR3 DNA, 48 bases in frame from base 1. TCRbeta CDR3 regions were amplified from genomic DNA by means of the immunoSEQ Assay, a bias-controlled multiplex PCR. The paper's processing steps were these. The number of nucleated cells in each sample was estimated by amplification of reference gene primers within the assay. To quantify the absolute abundance of each unique TCRbeta CDR3 rearrangement, sequence reads were collapsed and filtered. For each sample, productive Simpson clonality was calculated by taking the square root of Simpson's diversity index across productive rearrangements. TCRdb took this table from immuneACCESS and kept in-frame rearrangements with V and J called. Such tables lack part of the clones; where checked against another copy, unresolved V genes explain under half of the gap, and the rest is unexplained. The V and J calls and clone size were taken over from that table, and D and trimming were inferred from the DNA. This sample lists approximately 120,000 clones; 70% to 90% were detected once. Approximately 8% of the sample is taken by the ten largest.

The sequence derives from a man aged 50 to 60 with acute or convalescent COVID-19. The sequencing input was peripheral blood. The chain employs TRBV4-3 and TRBJ2-1; 13 bases in between match TRBD2. The CDR3 is CASSPGGLAGHNEQFF. The sequenced DNA: TGCGCCAGCAGCCCGGGGGGACTAGCGGGGCACAATGAGCAGTTCTTC.